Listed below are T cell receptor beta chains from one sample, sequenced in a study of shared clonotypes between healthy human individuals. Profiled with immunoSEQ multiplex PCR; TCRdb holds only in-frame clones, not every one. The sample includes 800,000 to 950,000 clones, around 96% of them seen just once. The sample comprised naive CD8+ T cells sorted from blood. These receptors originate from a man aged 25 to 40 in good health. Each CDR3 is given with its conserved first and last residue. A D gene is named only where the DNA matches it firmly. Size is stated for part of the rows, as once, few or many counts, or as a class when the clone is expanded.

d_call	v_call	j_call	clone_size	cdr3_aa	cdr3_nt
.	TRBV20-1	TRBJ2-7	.	CSASGIEQYF	TGCAGTGCTAGCGGGATCGAGCAGTACTTC
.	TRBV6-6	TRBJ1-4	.	CASSRRQFSIEKLFF	TGTGCCAGCAGTCGTAGACAGTTCTCAATTGAAAAACTGTTTTTT
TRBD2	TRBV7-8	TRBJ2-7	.	CASSPGLVRIEQYF	TGTGCCAGCAGCCCCGGACTAGTTCGGATTGAGCAGTACTTC
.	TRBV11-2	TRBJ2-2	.	CASRDRGPWSSGGELFF	TGTGCCAGCAGGGATCGGGGTCCTTGGAGCTCTGGCGGGGAGCTGTTTTTT
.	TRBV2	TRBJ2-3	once	CASSLGGRDTQYF	TGTGCCAGCAGTCTAGGGGGGAGAGATACGCAGTATTTT
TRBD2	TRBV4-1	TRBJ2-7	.	CASSQVTAGADEQYF	TGCGCCAGCAGCCAAGTCACAGCGGGAGCTGACGAGCAGTACTTC
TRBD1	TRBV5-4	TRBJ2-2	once	CASSPGTGGGYSGELFF	TGTGCCAGCAGCCCGGGGACAGGGGGCGGGTATTCCGGGGAGCTGTTTTTT
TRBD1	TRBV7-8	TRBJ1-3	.	CASSLAPVQGLPSGNTIYF	TGTGCCAGCAGCTTAGCACCCGTACAGGGGCTTCCTTCTGGAAACACCATATATTTT
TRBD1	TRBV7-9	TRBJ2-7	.	CASQGPDPGQGPYEQYF	TGTGCCAGCCAGGGACCGGACCCGGGACAGGGTCCCTACGAGCAGTACTTC
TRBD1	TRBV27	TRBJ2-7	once	CASRGTVYEQYF	TGTGCCAGCAGGGGGACAGTCTACGAGCAGTACTTC
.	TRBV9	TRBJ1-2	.	CASRTGFGYTF	TGTGCCAGTCGGACCGGTTTTGGCTACACCTTC
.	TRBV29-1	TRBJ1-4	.	CSVQGRHGKLFF	TGCAGCGTACAGGGAAGGCACGGAAAACTGTTTTTT
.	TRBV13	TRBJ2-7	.	CASSLGSDEQYF	TGTGCCAGCAGCTTAGGCTCGGACGAGCAGTACTTC
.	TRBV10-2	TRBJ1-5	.	CASSQVGNQPQHF	TGCGCCAGCAGTCAAGTAGGAAATCAGCCCCAGCATTTT
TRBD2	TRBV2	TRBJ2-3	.	CASSSSGRAIDTQYF	TGTGCCAGCAGCTCGAGCGGGAGGGCCATAGATACGCAGTATTTT
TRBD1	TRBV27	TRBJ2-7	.	CASSPTGTGFYEQYF	TGTGCCAGCAGTCCCACCGGGACAGGGTTCTATGAGCAGTACTTC
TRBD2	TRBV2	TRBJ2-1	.	CASSPPLASSYNEQFF	TGTGCCAGCAGTCCACCACTAGCGAGTTCCTACAATGAGCAGTTCTTC
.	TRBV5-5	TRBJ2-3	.	CASSLERRTDTQYF	TGTGCCAGCAGCTTGGAGCGGCGCACAGATACGCAGTATTTT
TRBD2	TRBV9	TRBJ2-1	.	CASSVGPGGYNEQFF	TGTGCCAGCAGCGTAGGGCCCGGGGGGTACAATGAGCAGTTCTTC
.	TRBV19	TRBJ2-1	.	CASSLEGRSDEQFF	TGTGCCAGTAGTTTGGAGGGCCGATCGGATGAGCAGTTCTTC
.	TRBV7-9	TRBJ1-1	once	CASSRTRITQNTEAFF	TGTGCCAGCAGCAGGACGCGGATAACCCAGAACACTGAAGCTTTCTTT
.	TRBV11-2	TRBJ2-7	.	CASSLDPGYEQYF	TGTGCCAGCAGCTTAGACCCAGGGTACGAGCAGTACTTC
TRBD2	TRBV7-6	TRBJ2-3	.	CASSLEGEGLAVTDTQYF	TGTGCCAGCAGCTTAGAAGGGGAGGGACTAGCGGTAACAGATACGCAGTATTTT
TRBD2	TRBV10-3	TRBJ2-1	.	CAIRLADYNEQFF	TGTGCCATACGACTAGCAGACTACAATGAGCAGTTCTTC
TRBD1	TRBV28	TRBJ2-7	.	CASSSVGQGPYEQYF	TGTGCCAGCAGTTCGGTAGGACAGGGTCCCTACGAGCAGTACTTC
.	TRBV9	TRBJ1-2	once	CASSGYGYTF	TGTGCCAGCAGCGGCTATGGCTACACCTTC
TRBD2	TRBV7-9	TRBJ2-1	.	CASSLSGNRTHNEQFF	TGTGCCAGCAGCTTAAGCGGGAACCGCACCCACAATGAGCAGTTCTTC
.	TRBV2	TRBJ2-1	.	CASIQGSDEQFF	TGTGCCAGCATACAGGGAAGCGATGAGCAGTTCTTC
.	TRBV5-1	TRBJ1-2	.	CASEPWGASEYGYTF	TGCGCCAGCGAGCCATGGGGTGCTTCGGAGTATGGCTACACCTTC
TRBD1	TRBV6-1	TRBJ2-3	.	CASSEGKGQGHSTDTQYF	TGTGCCAGCAGTGAAGGAAAGGGACAGGGTCATAGCACAGATACGCAGTATTTT
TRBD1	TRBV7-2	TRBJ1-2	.	CASSSRDRVGYGYTF	TGTGCCAGCAGCTCCCGGGACAGGGTTGGGTATGGCTACACCTTC
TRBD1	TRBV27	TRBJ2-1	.	CASSLMTGSYEQFF	TGTGCCAGCAGCCTAATGACAGGGAGCTATGAGCAGTTCTTC
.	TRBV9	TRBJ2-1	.	CASSGPPLAVRSYNEQFF	TGTGCCAGCAGCGGACCCCCCTTGGCGGTCCGATCCTACAATGAGCAGTTCTTC
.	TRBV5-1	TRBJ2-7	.	CASSTRGAPYEQYF	TGCGCCAGCAGCACCCGGGGAGCCCCTTACGAGCAGTACTTC
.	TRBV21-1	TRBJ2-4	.	CASSNGAGRASGRGLAKNIQYF	TGTGCCAGCAGCAACGGTGCAGGGCGGGCTAGCGGGAGAGGGCTAGCCAAAAACATTCAGTACTTC
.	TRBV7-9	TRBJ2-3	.	CASRPQRFSTDTQYF	TGTGCCAGCAGGCCACAGAGATTTAGCACAGATACGCAGTATTTT
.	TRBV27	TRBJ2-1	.	CASRSGPLYNEQFF	TGTGCCAGCCGCTCGGGGCCCTTATACAATGAGCAGTTCTTC
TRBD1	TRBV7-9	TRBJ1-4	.	CASSGTGGLPEKLFF	TGTGCCAGCAGCGGGACAGGGGGCCTTCCGGAAAAACTGTTTTTT
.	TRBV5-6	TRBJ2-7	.	CASSLVRSGTYEQYF	TGTGCCAGCAGCTTGGTCCGGTCAGGGACCTACGAGCAGTACTTC
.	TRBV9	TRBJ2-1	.	CASRSGADNEQFF	TGTGCCAGCAGGAGCGGAGCGGATAATGAGCAGTTCTTC
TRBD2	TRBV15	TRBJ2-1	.	CATRKRASGSRDNEQFF	TGTGCCACCAGAAAACGGGCTAGCGGGTCACGGGACAATGAGCAGTTCTTC
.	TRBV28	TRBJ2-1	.	CASSLLTPSSYNEQFF	TGTGCCAGCAGTCTCCTTACGCCGAGCTCCTACAATGAGCAGTTCTTC
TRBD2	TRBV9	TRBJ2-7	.	CASSRTSGSFYEQYF	TGTGCCAGCAGCCGCACTAGCGGGAGTTTTTACGAGCAGTACTTC
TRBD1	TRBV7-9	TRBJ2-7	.	CASSPQGRLYEQYF	TGTGCCAGCAGCCCACAGGGGAGACTCTACGAGCAGTACTTC
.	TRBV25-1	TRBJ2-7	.	CASSDPGFPYEQYF	TGTGCCAGCAGTGATCCCGGATTCCCCTACGAGCAGTACTTC
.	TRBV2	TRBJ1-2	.	CASSESGDHPLNYGYTF	TGTGCCAGCAGTGAATCTGGGGACCATCCCCTTAACTATGGCTACACCTTC
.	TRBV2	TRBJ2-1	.	CASRRGSYNEQFF	TGTGCCAGCAGAAGGGGCTCCTACAATGAGCAGTTCTTC
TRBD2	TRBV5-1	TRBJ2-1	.	CASSQLAGAPHNEQFF	TGCGCCAGCAGCCAACTAGCGGGAGCTCCCCACAATGAGCAGTTCTTC
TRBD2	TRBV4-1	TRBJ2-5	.	CASSQPTEGAGGETQYF	TGCGCCAGCAGCCAACCAACGGAGGGAGCGGGAGGTGAGACCCAGTACTTC
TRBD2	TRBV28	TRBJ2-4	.	CASSLPWGGAKNIQYF	TGTGCCAGCAGTCTACCCTGGGGAGGGGCAAAAAACATTCAGTACTTC
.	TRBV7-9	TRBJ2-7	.	CASSLVFEYEQYF	TGTGCCAGCAGCTTAGTGTTCGAGTACGAGCAGTACTTC
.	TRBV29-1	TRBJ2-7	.	CSVEPLEGEAYEQYF	TGCAGCGTTGAACCACTCGAGGGGGAGGCCTACGAGCAGTACTTC
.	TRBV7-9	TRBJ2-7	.	CASSDLGEQYF	TGTGCCAGCAGCGACCTCGGCGAGCAGTACTTC
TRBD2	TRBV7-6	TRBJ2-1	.	CASSPSGGDEQFF	TGTGCCAGCAGCCCCTCGGGGGGTGATGAGCAGTTCTTC
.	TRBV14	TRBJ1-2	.	CASSQDYGRRGYTF	TGTGCCAGCAGCCAAGATTATGGGCGGAGAGGCTACACCTTC